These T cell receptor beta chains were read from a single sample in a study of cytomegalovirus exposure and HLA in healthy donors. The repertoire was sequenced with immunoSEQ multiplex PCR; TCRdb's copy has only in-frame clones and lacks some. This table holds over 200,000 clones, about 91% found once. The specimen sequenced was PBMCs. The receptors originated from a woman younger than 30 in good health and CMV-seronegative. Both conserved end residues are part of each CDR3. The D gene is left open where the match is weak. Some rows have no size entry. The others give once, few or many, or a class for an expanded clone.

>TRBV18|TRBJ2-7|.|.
TGTGCCAGCTCACCTGCGGGGACCTCCTACGAGCAGTACTTC
CASSPAGTSYEQYF
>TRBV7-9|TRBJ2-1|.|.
TGTGCCAGCAGCTTAGATGCGCGGTGGAGCTCCTACAATGAGCAGTTCTTC
CASSLDARWSSYNEQFF
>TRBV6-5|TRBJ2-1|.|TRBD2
TGTGCCAGCAGTCGGACTAGTTACAATGAGCAGTTCTTC
CASSRTSYNEQFF
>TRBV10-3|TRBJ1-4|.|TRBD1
TGTGCCATCAGTGAGTCAACAGGGGCTGAAAAACTGTTTTTT
CAISESTGAEKLFF
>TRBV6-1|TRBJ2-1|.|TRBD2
TGTGCCAGCAGTGAGGGGCGACTGAGCGGGAGCTCCTACAATGAGCAGTTCTTC
CASSEGRLSGSSYNEQFF
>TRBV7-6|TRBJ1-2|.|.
TGTGCCAGCAGCACGGGAGTTATGAGCTACACCTTC
CASSTGVMSYTF
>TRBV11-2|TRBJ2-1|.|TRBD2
TGTGCCAGCAGCTTAGGAAGGGCCGTCGGGGGGTATGAGCAGTTCTTC
CASSLGRAVGGYEQFF
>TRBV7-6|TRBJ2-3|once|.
TGTGCCAGCAGCCGGGACTTCACAACGGCGCAGTATTTT
CASSRDFTTAQYF
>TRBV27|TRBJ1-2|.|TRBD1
TGTGCCAGCAGTCTCTCGTCAGGGGGCGACTATGGCTACACCTTC
CASSLSSGGDYGYTF
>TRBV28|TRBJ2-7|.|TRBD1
TGTGCCAGCCACCCCTCTAGGGCAGGGGGTATTTACGAGCAGTACTTC
CASHPSRAGGIYEQYF
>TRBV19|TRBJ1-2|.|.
TGTGCCAGTAGCGTGGGGGCGAACTATGGCTACACCTTC
CASSVGANYGYTF
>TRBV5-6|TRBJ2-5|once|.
TGTGCCAGCAGCCCGGGGGTTCAAGAGACCCAGTACTTC
CASSPGVQETQYF
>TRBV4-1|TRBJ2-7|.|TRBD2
TGCGCCAGCAGCCAGATCCGCGGGGGGGGATCCTACGAGCAGTACTTC
CASSQIRGGGSYEQYF
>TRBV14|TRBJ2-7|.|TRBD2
TGTGCCAGCAGTCGTTCTAGCGGGGGGAGCTCCTACGAGCAGTACTTC
CASSRSSGGSSYEQYF
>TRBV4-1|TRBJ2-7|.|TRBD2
TGCGCCAGCAGCCCGATTAGCGGGAGTCTATACGAGCAGTACTTC
CASSPISGSLYEQYF
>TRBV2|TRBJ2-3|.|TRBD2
TGTGCCAGCAGTGCAAGCGGGAGTGGGGTCGATACGCAGTATTTT
CASSASGSGVDTQYF
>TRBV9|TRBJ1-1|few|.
TGTGCCAGCAGCGTAGGGGTAGGGAGACAGGCCTACACTGAAGCTTTCTTT
CASSVGVGRQAYTEAFF
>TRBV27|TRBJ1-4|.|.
TGTGCCAGCAGTTTATCCGGGGGAAGCCAAGAAAAACTGTTTTTT
CASSLSGGSQEKLFF
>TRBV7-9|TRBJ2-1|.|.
TGTGCCAGCAGCTTATCAGGGGATGAGCAGTTCTTC
CASSLSGDEQFF
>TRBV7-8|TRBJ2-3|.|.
TGTGCCAGCAGGCAAACGACAGGATTCACAGATACGCAGTATTTT
CASRQTTGFTDTQYF
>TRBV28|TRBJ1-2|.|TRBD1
TGTGCCAGCAGTACAGACAGGGAGGACTATGGCTACACCTTC
CASSTDREDYGYTF
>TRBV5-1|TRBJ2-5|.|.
TGCGCCAGCAGCTCCGGGACACACCCGTACCAAGAGACCCAGTACTTC
CASSSGTHPYQETQYF
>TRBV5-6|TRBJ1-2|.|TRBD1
TGTGCCAGCAGCACTCTACGGACAGGGGGCCTCGGCTACACCTTC
CASSTLRTGGLGYTF
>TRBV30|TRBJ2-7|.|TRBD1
TGTGCCTGGAGTGTCAGGACAGGGTATCGCTACGAGCAGTACTTC
CAWSVRTGYRYEQYF
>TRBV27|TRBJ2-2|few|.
TGTGCCAGCAGTTCATTACCGGTCGCCGGGGAGCTGTTTTTT
CASSSLPVAGELFF
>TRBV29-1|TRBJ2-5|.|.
TGCAGCGTTGAAGCCTATTATAAGACCCAGTACTTC
CSVEAYYKTQYF
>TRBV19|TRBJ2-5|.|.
TGTGCCAGTAGTCACAGGAGGGCGGGTCAAGAGACCCAGTACTTC
CASSHRRAGQETQYF
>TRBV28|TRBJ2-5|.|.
TGTGCCAGCAGTTTTACGGGGTACGAACAAGAGACCCAGTACTTC
CASSFTGYEQETQYF
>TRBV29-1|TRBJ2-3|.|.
TGCAGCGTTGGATTAGGGGTCACAGATACGCAGTATTTT
CSVGLGVTDTQYF
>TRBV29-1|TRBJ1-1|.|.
TGCAGCGTTGCATGGGAGGGGGGCATGAACACTGAAGCTTTCTTT
CSVAWEGGMNTEAFF
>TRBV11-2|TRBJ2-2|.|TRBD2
TGTGCCAGCAGCTTAAGGGGTCTAGCGGGAGGGGAGCTGTTTTTT
CASSLRGLAGGELFF
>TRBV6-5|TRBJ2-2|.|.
TGTGCCAGCAGTGCGGGCCATCTCCGCACCGGGGAGCTGTTTTTT
CASSAGHLRTGELFF
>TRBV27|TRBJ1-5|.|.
TGTGCCAGCAGTTCTAGGCCAGGGGTGGGCAATCAGCCCCAGCATTTT
CASSSRPGVGNQPQHF
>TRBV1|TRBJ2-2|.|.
TGCACCAGCAGCCAAGGAGGTTGCGGGAAGACCGGGGAGCTGTTTTTT
CTSSQGGCGKTGELFF
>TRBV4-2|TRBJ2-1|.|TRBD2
TGTGCCAGCAGCCAAGGCGGCGGGAGGGCCTACAATGAGCAGTTCTTC
CASSQGGGRAYNEQFF
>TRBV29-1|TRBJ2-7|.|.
TGCAGCGTTTCCGGGGACTCCTACGAGCAGTACTTC
CSVSGDSYEQYF
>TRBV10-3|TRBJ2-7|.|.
TGTGCCATCGGGGCCTATACCTACGAGCAGTACTTC
CAIGAYTYEQYF
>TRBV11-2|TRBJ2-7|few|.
TGTGCCAGCAGCTTAGTTTTGGGGGCCGTCTACGAGCAGTACTTC
CASSLVLGAVYEQYF
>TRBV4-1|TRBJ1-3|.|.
TGCGCCAGCAGCCACCCTCAGGCTTCTGGAAACACCATATATTTT
CASSHPQASGNTIYF
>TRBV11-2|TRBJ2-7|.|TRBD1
TGTGCCAGCAGCTACCCCGGGACAGGGACCCGGGAGCAGTACTTC
CASSYPGTGTREQYF
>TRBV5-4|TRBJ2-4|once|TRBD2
TGTGCCAGCAGCAGCCAGGGAGGGCTCCTAGCCAAAAACATTCAGTACTTC
CASSSQGGLLAKNIQYF
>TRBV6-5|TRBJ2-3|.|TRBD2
TGTGCCAGCAGTTACACTAGCGGGAGTTCCACAGATACGCAGTATTTT
CASSYTSGSSTDTQYF
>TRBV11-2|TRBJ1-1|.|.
TGTGCCAGCAGCTTACTCGGCAGGGTAACTGAAGCTTTCTTT
CASSLLGRVTEAFF
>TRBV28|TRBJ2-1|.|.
TGTGCCAGCAGTAGTCAGGGGCGAGTAGATTACAATGAGCAGTTCTTC
CASSSQGRVDYNEQFF
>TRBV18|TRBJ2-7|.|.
TGTGCCAGCTCACCGTTCGCAAGCGGAACCTCCTACGAGCAGTACTTC
CASSPFASGTSYEQYF
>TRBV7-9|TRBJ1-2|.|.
TGTGCCAGCAGCTTAGCAGGGGCCCTCAACTATGGCTACACCTTC
CASSLAGALNYGYTF
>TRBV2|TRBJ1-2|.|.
TGTGCCAGCGGCGCAGGGGTCCGGTATGGCTACACCTTC
CASGAGVRYGYTF
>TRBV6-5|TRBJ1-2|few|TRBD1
TGTGCCAGCAGTCGGGACAGAAGTTATGGCTACACCTTC
CASSRDRSYGYTF